The 25 T cell receptor beta chains reported below all come from one sample, sequenced in a study of T cell changes during pregnancy in multiple sclerosis. Clones were sequenced by immunoSEQ multiplex PCR, and TCRdb holds only the in-frame ones, with some missing. The sample lists about 69,000 clones, approximately 91% occurring once. The source material was peripheral blood, sampled in the third trimester of pregnancy. The source is a female donor with multiple sclerosis, enrolled in a pregnancy study.

The J gene is TRBJ2-3, the V gene TRBV20-1; D is unclear. Germline V gene lookup returns CDR1 DFQATT and CDR2 SNEGSKA (reference sequence). This CDR3 is 11 amino acids long. Trimming took off 3 bases at V and 4 bases at J, with 5 bases between the two ends. The CDR3 spells CSARLADTQYF. The CDR3 DNA reads TGCAGTGCTAGGCTAGCAGATACGCAGTATTTT.

The V gene is TRBV7-3, the J gene TRBJ2-2; no firm D call. Trimming stripped 3 bases from V and 1 base from J, with 6 bases between. Per germline, CDR1 SGHTA and CDR2 FQGTGA. The CDR3 runs to 14 residues. The CDR3 coding sequence is TGTGCCAGCAGCTTTTCGGTGAACACCGGGGAGCTGTTTTTT. Its protein is CASSFSVNTGELFF. Variable domain in full (rest from reference TRBV7-3 and TRBJ2-2): GAGVSQTPSNKVTEKGKYVELRCDPISGHTALYWYRQSLGQGPEFLIYFQGTGAADDSGLPNDRFFAVRPEGSVSTLKIQRTERGDSAVYLCASSFSVNTGELFFGEGSRLTVL.

The chain links TRBV7-5 to TRBJ2-1; the table's D call, TRBD1, has no DNA check behind it. TRBV7-5 is an annotated pseudogene. The CDR3 totals 13 residues. The CDR3 DNA follows: TGTGCCAGACTAAGACAGGCGTACAATGAGCAGTTCTTC. Amino acids: CARLRQAYNEQFF.

The chain links TRBV4-1 to TRBJ2-7, with D tentatively TRBD1 (5 bases). The CDR3 is 13 amino acids. Trimming shortened V by 1 base and J by 6 bases, and 10 bases separated the two germline ends. The V gene's germline CDR1 is MGHRA and CDR2 YSYEKL. CDR3 amino acids: CASSQVQGSEQYF. Here the CDR3 DNA reads TGCGCCAGCAGCCAAGTCCAGGGTAGCGAGCAGTACTTC.

This clone has just one count. This chain links TRBV10-3 with TRBJ1-2; TRBD1 is a possible D gene (5 bases). Looked up from germline, CDR1 is ENHRY and CDR2 is SYGVKD. Trimming shortened V by 3 bases and J by 3 bases, and 14 bases separated the two germline ends. The CDR3 length is 15 residues. CDR3 in DNA: TGTGCCATCAGTGATTCCTGGGGGGGTGACTATGGCTACACCTTC. Encoded protein: CAISDSWGGDYGYTF.

V gene TRBV5-1 combines with J gene TRBJ2-5; perhaps TRBD1 as D (6 bases). This CDR3 contains 16 residues. V was trimmed by 4 bases and J by 4 bases, leaving 20 bases between them. Germline V gene sequence: CDR1 SGHRS, CDR2 YFSETQ. CDR3 nucleotides: TGCGCCAGCAGCCCGGGGACCGCCACCAGGGGAGAGACCCAGTACTTC. It encodes CASSPGTATRGETQYF.

The chain employs TRBV28 and TRBJ2-2; unclear D gene. Trimming cost V 4 bases and J 0 bases, with 3 bases left between them. The CDR3 has 13 amino acids. CDR1 is MDHEN, CDR2 SYDVKM, per germline. CDR3 nucleotides: TGTGCCAGCAGTTACACGAACACCGGGGAGCTGTTTTTT. The encoded protein is CASSYTNTGELFF.

This rearrangement joins TRBV7-2 to TRBJ2-7, with D possibly matching TRBD2 (6 bases). The germline V gene has CDR1 SGHTA and CDR2 FQGNSA. V dropped 2 bases and J dropped 0 bases, with 11 bases sitting between them. This CDR3 has 15 amino acids. CDR3: CASSLLGGHSYEQYF. In DNA form, the CDR3 reads TGTGCCAGCAGCTTATTGGGAGGCCACTCCTACGAGCAGTACTTC.

The chain is built from TRBV4-3 and TRBJ2-1, with a weak D call TRBD1 (7 bases). Looked up from germline, CDR1 is LGHNA and CDR2 is YSLEER. V lost 5 bases to trimming and J lost 11 bases, with 19 bases between them. The CDR3 spans 14 residues. The CDR3 bases are TGCGCCAGCAGCTCCCGCCCTCAGGGGGGTCAGCAGTTCTTC. It codes for CASSSRPQGGQQFF.

As for this clone: Without the conserved terminal phenylalanine or tryptophan, this CDR3 likely stems from a read error. The chain joins TRBV19 to TRBJ1-2; D remains unclear. The CDR3 covers 13 residues. Germline V gene data show CDR1 as LNHDA and CDR2 as SQIVND (reference sequence). V lost 5 bases and J 4 bases, leaving 11 bases between the germline ends. The CDR3 nucleotides are TGTGCCAGTAGTCTGGAGGCGGGCTATGGCTACACCCTC. Protein product: CASSLEAGYGYTL.

The chain joins TRBV7-2 to TRBJ1-6; no definite D call. Germline V gives CDR1 SGHTA, CDR2 FQGNSA. With 5 bases removed from V and 14 bases from J, the gap between germline ends came to 16 bases. CDR3 size: 13 residues. In nucleotides, the CDR3 is TGTGCCAGCAGCCCCCTCGGTGCCCAGGCCCTCCACTTT. It is translated as CASSPLGAQALHF.

This chain connects TRBV5-1 to TRBJ1-3; TRBD1 is a possible D gene (5 bases). The CDR3 spans 15 residues. The V gene lost 4 bases and the J gene lost 3 bases, with 14 bases spanning the gap. Germline-derived CDR1 and CDR2 are SGHRS and YFSETQ. CDR3 protein: CASSIGEVGGNTIYF. For the CDR3, the DNA is TGCGCCAGCAGCATAGGGGAAGTTGGTGGAAACACCATATATTTT.

This clone was observed a single time. V is TRBV29-1 and J is TRBJ2-3; TRBD2 matches at 11 bases. After removal of 1 base from V and 6 bases from J, the junction contained 9 bases not matched to a gene. Per the germline V gene, CDR1 is SQVTM and CDR2 is ANQGSEA. The CDR3 spans 16 residues. This CDR3 reads CSVEGSTSGGGDTQYF. In DNA form, the CDR3 reads TGCAGCGTTGAAGGGAGTACTAGCGGGGGTGGGGATACGCAGTATTTT.

The chain joins TRBV7-9 to TRBJ2-3; D not resolved. There are 14 residues in the CDR3. Germline V CDR1 and CDR2: SEHNR, FQNEAQ (reference sequence). Trimming shortened V by 3 bases and J by 0 bases, and 7 bases separated the two germline ends. The CDR3 coding sequence is TGTGCCAGCAGCTTCCGACTGAGCACAGATACGCAGTATTTT. It specifies CASSFRLSTDTQYF. Supplemented by reference TRBV7-9 and TRBJ2-3, the full variable domain reads DTGVSQNPRHKITKRGQNVTFRCDPISEHNRLYWYRQTLGQGPEFLTYFQNEAQLEKSRLLSDRFSAERPKGSFSTLEIQRTEQGDSAMYLCASSFRLSTDTQYFGPGTRLTVL.

J is TRBJ2-3 and V is TRBV6-5; D remains ambiguous. Germline-derived CDR1 and CDR2 are MNHEY and SVGAGI. This CDR3 contains 12 residues. The V and J ends lost 6 bases and 2 bases respectively, with 6 bases between them. This CDR3 reads CASSSSTDTQYF. The CDR3 DNA is TGTGCCAGCAGCTCCTCCACAGATACGCAGTATTTT.

The rearrangement links TRBV15 to TRBJ2-3, with TRBD1 matching over 7 bases. The junction had 10 bases not matched to a gene; V was cut back by 0 bases and J by 4 bases. This CDR3 contains 17 residues. Germline-derived CDR1 and CDR2 are LNHNV and YYDKDF (reference sequence). CDR3 residues: CATSRDLWQGVADTQYF. CDR3 DNA sequence: TGTGCCACCAGCAGAGATCTTTGGCAGGGGGTTGCAGATACGCAGTATTTT.

The count of this clone is one. The chain links TRBV2 to TRBJ2-2; TRBD1 might be the D (6 bases). The CDR3 has 13 residues. V lost 5 bases, J lost 6 bases, and 10 bases lay in between. CDR1 SNHLY and CDR2 FYNNEI come from the germline V gene. The CDR3 protein is CASSYEGAGELFF. For the CDR3, the DNA is TGTGCCAGCAGTTACGAGGGGGCCGGGGAGCTGTTTTTT.

This clone has just a few counts. V is TRBV7-3 and J is TRBJ1-1; TRBD1 agrees at 8 bases. This CDR3 is 14 amino acids long. Germline CDR1 and CDR2: SGHTA and FQGTGA. The V gene end was trimmed by 5 bases and the J gene end by 4 bases; junction bases not matched to a gene: 6. The CDR3, as DNA: TGTGCCAGCAGCACAGGGGGAAGGGGCACTGAAGCTTTCTTT. Protein sequence: CASSTGGRGTEAFF.

CDR3 residues: CASSRTSGRGTGELFF. The CDR3 DNA reads TGTGCCAGTAGTAGAACTAGCGGGCGTGGCACCGGGGAGCTGTTTTTT. This rearrangement joins TRBV19 to TRBJ2-2; 9 nucleotides match TRBD2. Germline V lookup: CDR1 LNHDA, CDR2 SQIVND (reference sequence). J lost 4 bases, V lost 4 bases, and 7 bases had no gene match. This CDR3 contains 16 residues.

The V gene is TRBV5-6, the J gene TRBJ1-2; 9 bases line up with TRBD1. Trimming cost V 4 bases and J 4 bases; bases outside gene matches: 14. Germline-derived CDR1 and CDR2 are SGHDT and YYEEEE. The CDR3 has 17 residues. DNA for the CDR3: TGTGCCAGCAGCCCTGGACAGGGGCGCCCGATTTCCTATGGCTACACCTTC. This codes for CASSPGQGRPISYGYTF.

CDR3 protein: CASGFLGQGYYGYTF. The CDR3 DNA reads as TGTGCCAGCGGATTCTTGGGACAGGGATACTATGGCTACACCTTC. The V call is TRBV7-2, the J call TRBJ1-2; 9 bases align to TRBD1. The CDR3 has 15 amino acids. J lost 3 bases, V lost 8 bases, and 10 bases had no gene match. From germline, CDR1 is SGHTA and CDR2 FQGNSA.

This chain joins TRBV2 and TRBJ2-7, with D possibly TRBD2 on 6 matching bases. The CDR3 has 12 amino acids. Germline CDR1 and CDR2: SNHLY and FYNNEI. V was pared by 4 bases and J by 3 bases, with 7 bases between. The CDR3 DNA reads as TGTGCCAGCAGTGGTAGCGGCTACGAGCAGTACTTC. Its translation is CASSGSGYEQYF.

This chain connects TRBV5-6 to TRBJ1-3; D unresolved. Germline CDR1 SGHDT, CDR2 YYEEEE. Trimming took off 4 bases at V and 0 bases at J, with 14 bases between the two ends. This CDR3 has 16 amino acids. The CDR3 DNA is TGTGCCAGCAGCCAAACCCGGGGTTACTCTGGAAACACCATATATTTT. Amino acids: CASSQTRGYSGNTIYF.

This clone was counted a few times. The J gene is TRBJ1-4, the V gene TRBV2; tentatively, D is TRBD1 (5 bases). CDR1 and CDR2 (germline): SNHLY, FYNNEI. The CDR3 extends over 13 amino acids. V lost 5 bases and J 5 bases, leaving 9 bases between the germline ends. CDR3 DNA sequence: TGTGCCAGCAGTCCGGGGGTAAATGAAAAACTGTTTTTT. The encoded protein is CASSPGVNEKLFF.

V and J are TRBV7-3 and TRBJ2-2; tentatively, D is TRBD2 (6 bases). Trimming shortened V by 4 bases and J by 4 bases, and 19 bases separated the two germline ends. The CDR3 runs to 17 residues. Germline CDR1 reads SGHTA; CDR2 reads FQGTGA. The DNA for the CDR3 is TGTGCCAGCAGCTCGGAGCGACTAGGCGAAAGCACCGGGGAGCTGTTTTTT. Its protein is CASSSERLGESTGELFF.